Presented here are 28 T cell receptor beta chains from one specimen sequenced in a study of blood T cell repertoires in COVID-19. The method was immunoSEQ multiplex PCR; TCRdb's version includes in-frame clones alone and lacks a portion of them. The sample includes a few hundred thousand clones, around 87% of them seen just once. Source material: PBMCs or T cells enriched from blood (not recorded which). The receptor set was obtained from a woman aged 18-35 years who had recovered from COVID-19.

The rearrangement links TRBV5-1 to TRBJ2-5; tentatively, D is TRBD1 (6 bases). CDR3 length equals 13 residues. The germline CDR1 and CDR2 sequences are SGHRS and YFSETQ. Trimming stripped 6 bases from V and 5 bases from J, with 14 bases between. The CDR3 loop is CASIRDIGETQYF. The CDR3 DNA reads TGCGCCAGCATCCGGGACATAGGGGAGACCCAGTACTTC.

V gene TRBV3-1 (or the pseudogene TRBV3-2) combines with J gene TRBJ2-1; a weak D match, TRBD2 (6 bases). CDR1 is LGHDT, CDR2 YNNKEL, per germline (reference sequence). Trimming removed 0 bases at V and 7 bases at J, with 16 bases between. The CDR3 has 16 amino acids. CDR3 protein: CASSQESGGDPNEQFF. CDR3 DNA sequence: TGTGCCAGCAGCCAAGAGTCGGGCGGGGACCCAAATGAGCAGTTCTTC.

The chain recombines TRBV19 with TRBJ2-5, with D perhaps matching TRBD1 (6 bases). V lost 4 bases and J lost 1, with 19 bases in between. The CDR3 length is 17 residues. CDR1 and CDR2 (germline): LNHDA, SQIVND (reference sequence). CDR3: CASSKRQANRFQETQYF. DNA of the CDR3: TGTGCCAGTAGTAAACGACAGGCGAATCGCTTCCAAGAGACCCAGTACTTC.

V is TRBV9 and J is TRBJ1-3; 8 bases are shared with TRBD1. Per the germline V gene, CDR1 is SGDLS and CDR2 is YYNGEE. Unmatched junction bases numbered 4, after V lost 3 bases and J lost 2 bases. The CDR3 loop spans 15 amino acids. This chain's CDR3 is CASSAQGEAGNTIYF. The CDR3 DNA follows: TGTGCCAGCAGCGCACAGGGGGAGGCTGGAAACACCATATATTTT.

The chain carries TRBV19 and TRBJ1-1, with D perhaps TRBD1 (5 bases). This CDR3 contains 17 residues. Per germline, CDR1 LNHDA and CDR2 SQIVND (reference sequence). V dropped 1 base and J dropped 0 bases, with 15 bases sitting between them. For the CDR3, the DNA is TGTGCCAGTAGTATAGGACAGACCCGCCGGTTGAACACTGAAGCTTTCTTT. Translated: CASSIGQTRRLNTEAFF.

The V call is TRBV7-9, the J call TRBJ2-7; tentatively, D is TRBD1 (6 bases). There are 15 residues in the CDR3. The germline V gene encodes CDR1 SEHNR and CDR2 FQNEAQ (reference sequence). The germline V and J ends were trimmed by 2 bases and 0 bases, with 11 bases remaining between them. Here the CDR3 reads CASSLTDRLSYEQYF. The CDR3 DNA is TGTGCCAGCAGCTTAACTGACAGGCTCTCCTACGAGCAGTACTTC.

The chain couples TRBV9 to TRBJ2-1; 10 nucleotides agree with TRBD2. The CDR3 consists of 16 residues. With V trimmed by 0 bases and J by 3 bases, 3 bases remained unmatched. The germline V gene encodes CDR1 SGDLS and CDR2 YYNGEE. The CDR3 nucleotides are TGTGCCAGCAGCGTAGGGCTAGCGGGGGTCTACAATGAGCAGTTCTTC. It codes for CASSVGLAGVYNEQFF.

CDR3 bases: TGTGCCAGCAGCGAGGGCCTAGCCAAAAACATTCAGTACTTC. Translated: CASSEGLAKNIQYF. The chain joins TRBV11-2 to TRBJ2-4, with a weak D call TRBD2 (5 bases). Trimming cost V 5 bases and J 0 bases, with 8 bases left between them. The CDR3 length is 14 residues. Germline V CDR1 and CDR2: SGHAT, FQNNGV.

The CDR3 protein is CASSPQGLAGGHTGELFF. CDR3 DNA: TGCGCCAGCAGCCCCCAGGGGCTAGCGGGGGGCCACACCGGGGAGCTGTTTTTT. The chain employs TRBV4-1 and TRBJ2-2, with 11 bases that match TRBD2. The CDR3 runs to 18 residues. In germline, CDR1 is MGHRA, CDR2 YSYEKL. The junction had 10 bases not matched to a gene; V was cut back by 4 bases and J by 3 bases.

The chain links TRBV19 to TRBJ1-5, with D unresolved. The germline V gene encodes CDR1 LNHDA and CDR2 SQIVND (reference sequence). The V end was cut by 5 bases, the J end by 1 base, with 9 bases between. CDR3 length equals 14 residues. Here the CDR3 DNA reads TGTGCCAGTAGTCAGATCTCGAGCAATCAGCCCCAGCATTTT. Its protein product is CASSQISSNQPQHF. Supplemented by reference TRBV19 and TRBJ1-5, the full variable domain reads DGGITQSPKYLFRKEGQNVTLSCEQNLNHDAMYWYRQDPGQGLRLIYYSQIVNDFQKGDIAEGYSVSREKKESFPLTVTSAQKNPTAFYLCASSQISSNQPQHFGDGTRLSIL.

The chain recombines TRBV7-2 with TRBJ1-1, with D possibly TRBD1 on 6 matching bases. The V end lost 2 bases, the J end lost 3 bases, and 10 bases lay between the germline ends. From germline, CDR1 is SGHTA and CDR2 FQGNSA. The CDR3 loop spans 14 amino acids. The CDR3 DNA is TGTGCCAGCAGCTTACAGGGGAAGTACACTGAAGCTTTCTTT. The encoded protein is CASSLQGKYTEAFF.

Points on this clone: The sample carries other DNA sequences with the same CDR3. The chain employs TRBV5-1 and TRBJ1-1; no reliable D call. Looked up from germline, CDR1 is SGHRS and CDR2 is YFSETQ. Trimming shortened V by 0 bases and J by 0 bases, and 9 bases separated the two germline ends. CDR3 size: 15 residues. In DNA form, the CDR3 reads TGCGCCAGCAGCTTGGCAGGCCGCTTGAACACTGAAGCTTTCTTT. It is translated as CASSLAGRLNTEAFF.

The chain has TRBV28 and TRBJ2-2; D possibly corresponds to TRBD1 (5 bases). Between the trimmed V and J ends, which lost 8 bases and 8 bases, there was a span of 21 bases. The CDR3 contains 15 residues. CDR1 and CDR2 from the germline V gene are MDHEN and SYDVKM. CDR3 bases: TGTGCCAGCTCCAAGGGGTCGGTCGTTCCGGGGGAGCTGTTTTTT. The encoded protein is CASSKGSVVPGELFF.

The gene calls are TRBV15 and TRBJ2-3; D is perhaps TRBD2 (7 bases). This CDR3 spans 17 amino acids. Germline V gives CDR1 LNHNV, CDR2 YYDKDF (reference sequence). Trimming stripped 9 bases from V and 1 base from J, with 23 bases between. The CDR3 region is CATRLGGGTEGTDTQYF. The CDR3 DNA is TGTGCCACGCGGTTGGGGGGGGGCACAGAAGGCACAGATACGCAGTATTTT.

J is TRBJ2-7 and V is TRBV2, with 7 positions matching TRBD1. The CDR3 consists of 13 residues. The germline V gene encodes CDR1 SNHLY and CDR2 FYNNEI. V lost 7 bases, J lost 3 bases, and 6 bases stayed unmatched. The DNA for the CDR3 is TGTGCCAGCACTAGGGGACAGAACTACGAGCAGTACTTC. Its translation is CASTRGQNYEQYF.

This clone has a single count. The chain joins TRBV7-8 to TRBJ2-7; 7 bases are shared with TRBD1. The CDR3 loop spans 15 amino acids. V dropped 5 bases and J dropped 7; count of bases not matched to a gene: 14. Per the germline V gene, CDR1 is SGHVS and CDR2 is FQNEAQ. The DNA for the CDR3 is TGTGCCAGCAGCCGAGACAGGGCTGGGTTTGGTGAGCAGTACTTC. It yields the protein CASSRDRAGFGEQYF.

V gene TRBV28 combines with J gene TRBJ1-1; D may be TRBD1 (6 bases). V lost 5 bases and J 0 bases, leaving 16 bases between the germline ends. Germline CDR1 and CDR2: MDHEN and SYDVKM. The CDR3 consists of 16 residues. CDR3 in amino acids: CASSPPTGFMNTEAFF. For the CDR3, the DNA is TGTGCCAGCAGTCCCCCGACAGGATTCATGAACACTGAAGCTTTCTTT.

The chain carries TRBV2 and TRBJ1-4, with 7 positions matching TRBD1. The length of the CDR3 is 15 residues. Germline-derived CDR1 and CDR2 are SNHLY and FYNNEI. Germline trimming cut 4 bases from V and 8 bases from J; bases unmatched to any gene: 10. CDR3 loop: CASSGQGLVQEKLFF. The CDR3, as DNA: TGTGCCAGCAGTGGACAGGGCCTCGTTCAAGAAAAACTGTTTTTT.

The chain joins TRBV6-1 to TRBJ1-1; possible D gene TRBD1, 5 bases. The germline V and J ends were trimmed by 1 base and 1 base, with 10 bases remaining between them. The CDR3 runs to 15 residues. Per the germline V gene, CDR1 is MNHNS and CDR2 is SASEGT. The CDR3, as DNA: TGTGCCAGCAGTGAAGAGGAGACAGAGAACACTGAAGCTTTCTTT. Its protein is CASSEEETENTEAFF.

V usage is TRBV3-1 (or the pseudogene TRBV3-2) and J usage is TRBJ2-7; TRBD2 is a possible D gene (6 bases). V was pared by 4 bases and J by 2 bases, with 15 bases between. Germline CDR1 LGHDT, CDR2 YNNKEL (reference sequence). CDR3 size: 15 residues. The CDR3 loop reads CASSPLGGSPYEQYF. The CDR3 DNA sequence: TGTGCCAGCAGCCCCCTAGGAGGGTCTCCCTACGAGCAGTACTTC.

The chain has TRBV11-3 and TRBJ2-1; the D is unclear. The germline V and J ends were trimmed by 1 base and 4 bases, with 2 bases remaining between them. Germline CDR1 is SGHNT and CDR2 is YENEEA. The CDR3 spans 12 residues. The CDR3 here is CASSLAYNEQFF. The CDR3 DNA reads TGTGCCAGCAGCTTAGCTTACAATGAGCAGTTCTTC.

This chain uses TRBV5-1 with TRBJ1-1; D ambiguous. The germline CDR1 and CDR2 sequences are SGHRS and YFSETQ. V lost 0 bases and J lost 1, with 13 bases in between. The CDR3 has 16 amino acids. For the CDR3, the DNA is TGCGCCAGCAGCTTGGAATTGGCGGCGGGGAACACTGAAGCTTTCTTT. Its protein is CASSLELAAGNTEAFF. The whole variable domain, filled in from reference TRBV5-1 and TRBJ1-1, reads KAGVTQTPRYLIKTRGQQVTLSCSPISGHRSVSWYQQTPGQGLQFLFEYFSETQRNKGNFPGRFSGRQFSNSRSEMNVSTLELGDSALYLCASSLELAAGNTEAFFGQGTRLTVV.

This rearrangement joins TRBV28 to TRBJ1-4, with 7 bases that match TRBD1. The CDR3 is made up of 14 amino acids. Unmatched junction bases numbered 5, after V lost 8 bases and J lost 2 bases. Germline assignment: CDR1 MDHEN and CDR2 SYDVKM. The CDR3 here is CASYTGVTNEKLFF. CDR3 sequence (DNA): TGTGCCAGCTATACAGGGGTGACTAATGAAAAACTGTTTTTT.

This clone was observed a single time. The chain is built from TRBV7-3 and TRBJ2-6, with D tentatively TRBD2 (6 bases). This CDR3 is built from 15 residues. The ends were cut back, 4 bases at V and 0 bases at J, with 7 bases in the middle. From germline, CDR1 is SGHTA and CDR2 FQGTGA. Here the CDR3 reads CASSWGDSGANVLTF. For the CDR3, the DNA is TGTGCCAGCAGCTGGGGGGACTCTGGGGCCAACGTCCTGACTTTC.

This chain connects TRBV7-2 to TRBJ1-2, with no clear D. Trimming pared 1 base from V and 7 bases from J, leaving 10 bases between. Germline CDR1 reads SGHTA; CDR2 reads FQGNSA. The CDR3 runs 13 residues. Here the CDR3 reads CASSLGASIGYTF. For the CDR3, the DNA is TGTGCCAGCAGCTTAGGGGCGTCAATTGGCTACACCTTC.

This rearrangement joins TRBV19 to TRBJ1-1, with D maybe TRBD1 (5 bases). The CDR3 has 14 residues. V lost 10 bases and J 0 bases, leaving 15 bases between the germline ends. Looked up from germline, CDR1 is LNHDA and CDR2 is SQIVND (reference sequence). CDR3 protein: CATFRRGMNTEAFF. The CDR3 nucleotides read TGTGCCACCTTCCGAAGGGGTATGAACACTGAAGCTTTCTTT.

This clone was found once. This chain links TRBV18 with TRBJ1-5; D perhaps matches TRBD1 (6 bases). With 2 bases removed from V and 7 bases from J, the gap between germline ends came to 18 bases. CDR1 and CDR2 from the germline V gene are KGHSH and LQKENI. This CDR3 is built from 16 residues. The CDR3 is CASSPRVRQGIQPQHF. In DNA, the CDR3 is TGTGCCAGCTCACCAAGAGTACGGCAGGGGATACAGCCCCAGCATTTT.

This chain connects TRBV27 to TRBJ1-6; weak D call: TRBD1 (6 bases). Germline V gene data show CDR1 as MNHEY and CDR2 as SMNVEV (reference sequence). V lost 2 bases and J lost 0, with 20 bases in between. The CDR3 has 20 residues. CDR3 nucleotide sequence: TGTGCCAGCAGTTTACACGCTACTTTACAGGGTAGCTCCTATAATTCACCCCTCCACTTT. Translated, it gives CASSLHATLQGSSYNSPLHF.